The 14 T cell receptor beta chains below all came from one sample that was sequenced in a study of vaccination effects on CD4 cells after COVID-19. Sequencing was preceded by expansion of antigen-specific CD4+ T cells with viral peptide pools in the ViraFEST assay. Upon completion of 10 to 11 days in culture, CD4+ T cells were isolated. According to PCR results, the person was infected with SARS-CoV-2 between March and December 2020. The antigens for these receptors are not known. Assay used: immunoSEQ multiplex PCR; TCRdb lists only in-frame clones, some missing. The table records 25,000 to 35,000 clones, 72% of them present only once. The sequencing used CD4+ T cells from PBMCs cultured with a peptide pool, collected before COVID-19 vaccination. The receptors originated from a human donor who had a prior SARS-CoV-2 infection.

The chain has TRBV3-1 (or the pseudogene TRBV3-2) and TRBJ1-3; 11 nucleotides match TRBD1. The germline V gene has CDR1 LGHDT and CDR2 YNNKEL (reference sequence). The CDR3 has 17 residues. With 2 bases clipped from V and 3 bases from J, the junction kept 6 bases outside the gene matches. CDR3 in DNA: TGTGCCAGCAGCCAATGGACAGGGGGCCGGTATGGAAACACCATATATTTT. Its translation: CASSQWTGGRYGNTIYF.

CDR3 in DNA: TGTGCCACCGCGACTAGCGGGGATTCCTACGAGCAGTACTTC. Amino acid sequence: CATATSGDSYEQYF. The gene calls are TRBV15 and TRBJ2-7, with 11 bases fitting TRBD2. Germline assignment: CDR1 LNHNV and CDR2 YYDKDF (reference sequence). V shed 8 bases, J shed 1 base, and the junction held 4 bases outside the gene matches. This CDR3 spans 14 amino acids.

The CDR3 loop reads CASSQVPLVRGLSTGELFF. CDR3 DNA: TGCGCCAGCAGCCAAGTTCCCCTTGTGAGGGGACTAAGCACCGGGGAGCTGTTTTTT. The rearrangement links TRBV4-1 to TRBJ2-2, with TRBD2 matching over 7 bases. Trimming at V came to 1 base and at J to 4 bases, leaving 15 bases not matched to a gene. CDR1 is MGHRA, CDR2 YSYEKL, per germline. The CDR3 loop spans 19 amino acids.

The chain uses TRBV5-1 and TRBJ2-1, with D unresolved. CDR3 length: 13 residues. Germline loops: CDR1 SGHRS, CDR2 YFSETQ. V shed 0 bases and J shed 5 bases, with 6 bases lying between them. The CDR3 protein is CASSLVSNNEQFF. The DNA for the CDR3 is TGCGCCAGCAGCTTGGTTTCAAACAATGAGCAGTTCTTC.

The rearrangement uses TRBV27 and TRBJ2-2, with D perhaps matching TRBD1 or TRBD2 (5 bases each). The CDR3 covers 15 residues. V lost 3 bases and J lost 2, with 10 bases in between. Germline CDR1 reads MNHEY; CDR2 reads SMNVEV (reference sequence). This CDR3 is CASSLERTNTGELFF. In DNA, the CDR3 is TGTGCCAGCAGTTTGGAGCGGACAAACACCGGGGAGCTGTTTTTT.

CDR3 protein: CASSAPLAGALDTQYF. As DNA, the CDR3 is TGTGCCAGCAGCGCTCCGCTAGCGGGGGCTTTAGATACGCAGTATTTT. V usage is TRBV9 and J usage is TRBJ2-3, with 10 bases matching TRBD2. V dropped 3 bases and J dropped 5; count of bases not matched to a gene: 9. The germline V gene encodes CDR1 SGDLS and CDR2 YYNGEE. This CDR3 is built from 16 residues.

This clone has more than one count but fewer than ten. V usage is TRBV7-2 and J usage is TRBJ1-5, with no clear D. Trimming cost V 2 bases and J 4 bases, with 6 bases left between them. CDR1 is SGHTA and CDR2 is FQGNSA in the germline V gene. The CDR3 loop spans 13 amino acids. CDR3 sequence reads: CASSLRLNQPQHF. The CDR3 DNA follows: TGTGCCAGCAGCTTACGGCTAAATCAGCCCCAGCATTTT.

Only a few counts were recorded for this clone. CDR3 sequence: CASSIQGINTGELFF. The CDR3 DNA reads TGTGCCAGTAGTATTCAGGGGATAAACACCGGGGAGCTGTTTTTT. The chain links TRBV19 to TRBJ2-2, with D possibly TRBD1 on 6 matching bases. The CDR3 loop spans 15 amino acids. V gave up 3 bases and J gave up 2 bases, with 10 bases separating them. Per germline, CDR1 LNHDA and CDR2 SQIVND (reference sequence). The full variable domain, completed using reference TRBV19 and TRBJ2-2, is DGGITQSPKYLFRKEGQNVTLSCEQNLNHDAMYWYRQDPGQGLRLIYYSQIVNDFQKGDIAEGYSVSREKKESFPLTVTSAQKNPTAFYLCASSIQGINTGELFFGEGSRLTVL.

The rearrangement joins TRBV19 to TRBJ1-5; no clear D gene. The CDR3 length is 13 residues. Germline V gene lookup returns CDR1 LNHDA and CDR2 SQIVND (reference sequence). Between the trimmed V and J ends, which lost 3 bases and 7 bases, there was a span of 10 bases. CDR3 bases: TGTGCCAGTAGTATTGGGGAATTCCAGCCCCAGCATTTT. Translated, it gives CASSIGEFQPQHF. Combining the CDR3 with reference TRBV19 and TRBJ1-5 gives the whole variable domain DGGITQSPKYLFRKEGQNVTLSCEQNLNHDAMYWYRQDPGQGLRLIYYSQIVNDFQKGDIAEGYSVSREKKESFPLTVTSAQKNPTAFYLCASSIGEFQPQHFGDGTRLSIL.

This chain uses TRBV20-1 with TRBJ1-5, with a possible D match to TRBD1 (6 bases). CDR1 and CDR2 (germline): DFQATT, SNEGSKA (reference sequence). The CDR3 is made up of 13 amino acids. The V end lost 5 bases, the J end lost 8 bases, and 16 bases lay between the germline ends. CDR3 amino acids: CSARGTQMEPQHF. DNA for the CDR3: TGCAGTGCTCGTGGGACACAGATGGAGCCCCAGCATTTT.

In this sample, this clone turned up a few times. This rearrangement joins TRBV9 to TRBJ2-2; D is unclear. This CDR3 comprises 14 residues. V lost 3 bases, J lost 0 bases, and 6 bases lay in between. The germline V gene encodes CDR1 SGDLS and CDR2 YYNGEE. This chain's CDR3 is CASSGQPNTGELFF. CDR3 DNA sequence: TGTGCCAGCAGCGGGCAGCCGAACACCGGGGAGCTGTTTTTT.

This chain connects TRBV2 to TRBJ1-2; tentative D call: TRBD1 (6 bases). Deletions cut 9 bases from V and 4 bases from J, with 15 bases between. The CDR3 is 13 residues long. Germline loops: CDR1 SNHLY, CDR2 FYNNEI. The CDR3 loop is CASGGGGVYGYTF. DNA of the CDR3: TGTGCCAGTGGTGGGGGGGGCGTCTATGGCTACACCTTC. The full variable domain, rest sourced from reference TRBV2 and TRBJ1-2, is EPEVTQTPSHQVTQMGQEVILRCVPISNHLYFYWYRQILGQKVEFLVSFYNNEISEKSEIFDDQFSVERPDGSNFTLKIRSTKLEDSAMYFCASGGGGVYGYTFGSGTRLTVV.

The genes are TRBV9 and TRBJ1-5, with D unclear. From germline, CDR1 is SGDLS and CDR2 YYNGEE. Trimming removed 3 bases from V and 6 bases from J, with 10 bases in between. This CDR3 comprises 13 residues. The DNA for the CDR3 is TGTGCCAGCAGCGAGGATCCCTTTCAGCCCCAGCATTTT. It translates to CASSEDPFQPQHF. Complete variable domain (other parts from reference TRBV9 and TRBJ1-5): DSGVTQTPKHLITATGQRVTLRCSPRSGDLSVYWYQQSLDQGLQFLIQYYNGEERAKGNILERFSAQQFPDLHSELNLSSLELGDSALYFCASSEDPFQPQHFGDGTRLSIL.

Remarks on this clone: Its ends do not fully match the called genes, so a read error is possible. The rearrangement links TRBV7-7 to TRBJ2-5, with D hard to call. Germline lookup yields CDR1 SSHAT and CDR2 FNYEAQ (reference sequence). The CDR3 has 14 residues. This CDR3 is CASSLLGPQETQYF. For the CDR3, the DNA is TGTGCTAGCAGCCTTCTAGGGCCCCAAGAGACCCAGTACTTC. The full variable domain, its missing parts supplied by reference TRBV7-7 and TRBJ2-5, is GAGVSQSPRYKVTKRGQDVTLRCDPISSHATLYWYQQALGQGPEFLTYFNYEAQPDKSGLPSDRFSAERPEGSISTLTIQRTEQRDSAMYRCASSLLGPQETQYFGPGTRLLVL.